Listed here is a single T cell receptor beta chain. What it binds is unknown. Constant-region reverse primers amplified full-length variable regions, followed by semi-nested Nested Universal Primer A PCR. TCRdb recomputed calls from the 5' RACE reads with MiXCR, one row per CDR3 protein. The table has about 54,000 distinct CDR3 sequences, about a sixth seen once. V was pared by 4 bases and J by 8 bases, with 17 bases between. The CDR3 is 15 residues long. From germline, CDR1 is SGHTA and CDR2 FQGNSA. Broader study findings: In terms of TCR gene usage, tumor memory CD4+ T cells clustered together with blood and lymph node memory CD4+ cells, as well as with lymph node naive CD4+ cells.

Sample: naive CD4+ T cells sorted from blood. Subset described: naive CD4+ T cells, CD4+CD45RA+CD25-. The sequence derives from a female donor with breast cancer. V usage is TRBV7-2 and J usage is TRBJ1-4; no clear D. The CDR3, as DNA: TGTGCCAGCAGCTCCAGTATGAATGTCGAGGAAAAACTGTTTTTT. This codes for CASSSSMNVEEKLFF. The full variable domain, completed using reference TRBV7-2 and TRBJ1-4, is GAGVSQSPSNKVTEKGKDVELRCDPISGHTALYWYRQSLGQGLEFLIYFQGNSAPDKSGLPSDRFSAERTGGSVSTLTIQRTQQEDSAVYLCASSSSMNVEEKLFFGSGTQLSVL.